These 31 T cell receptor beta chains were sequenced from one sample in a study of shared clonotypes between healthy human individuals. Generated by immunoSEQ multiplex PCR, the TCRdb table keeps only in-frame clones and is missing some. This table has roughly 2 million clones, approximately 94% appearing once. CD45RO-negative cells were positively selected for CCR7, leaving out terminally differentiated effector memory CD45RA+ cells. Input material: naive CD8+ T cells sorted from blood. All receptors come from a man between 18 and 29 years old in good health.

The chain couples TRBV9 to TRBJ2-3; a weak D match, TRBD2 (5 bases). The length of the CDR3 is 15 residues. Germline assignment: CDR1 SGDLS and CDR2 YYNGEE. V lost 3 bases to trimming and J lost 0 bases, with 11 bases between them. The CDR3, as DNA: TGTGCCAGCAGCGAGGGAGCTTCGAGCACAGATACGCAGTATTTT. Translation: CASSEGASSTDTQYF.

This chain links TRBV29-1 with TRBJ2-7; D unresolved. The CDR3 extends over 12 amino acids. V lost 1 base, J lost 3 bases, and 7 bases lay in between. Looked up from germline, CDR1 is SQVTM and CDR2 is ANQGSEA. The CDR3 reads CSVEVLGYEQYF. The CDR3 nucleotides are TGCAGCGTTGAAGTTCTGGGCTACGAGCAGTACTTC.

Written as DNA, the CDR3 is TGTGCCAGCACAACAACTAGCGGGTACGAGCAGTACTTC. Translating it yields CASTTTSGYEQYF. V is TRBV6-5 and J is TRBJ2-7, with 9 nucleotides matching TRBD2. The V gene end was trimmed by 7 bases and the J gene end by 4 bases; junction bases not matched to a gene: 5. The CDR3 loop spans 13 amino acids. Germline values: CDR1 MNHEY, CDR2 SVGAGI.

The rearrangement links TRBV10-2 to TRBJ2-2; D unresolved. The CDR3 has 16 amino acids. With 4 bases removed from V and 3 bases from J, the gap between germline ends came to 15 bases. The V gene's germline CDR1 is WSHSY and CDR2 SAAADI. The CDR3 DNA reads TGCGCCAGCAGTGGCGAAGGGCGAGATGACACCGGGGAGCTGTTTTTT. Translation: CASSGEGRDDTGELFF.

In regard to this clone: At one of its ends the junction is not consistent with the germline gene, which may arise from a read error. Distinct nucleotide sequences in the sample also encode this CDR3. V usage is TRBV7-9 and J usage is TRBJ2-7; 9 bases are a match to TRBD2. Germline V gene sequence: CDR1 SEHNR, CDR2 FQNEAQ (reference sequence). There are 13 residues in the CDR3. CDR3 region: CASSLAGTYEQYF. The CDR3 DNA is TGTGCCAGCAGCCTAGCGGGGACCTACGAGCAGTACTTC. The full variable domain, its missing parts supplied by reference TRBV7-9 and TRBJ2-7, is DTGVSQNPRHKITKRGQNVTFRCDPISEHNRLYWYRQTLGQGPEFLTYFQNEAQLEKSRLLSDRFSAERPKGSFSTLEIQRTEQGDSAMYLCASSLAGTYEQYFGPGTRLTVT.

The chain recombines TRBV4-2 with TRBJ1-1; perhaps TRBD1 as D (5 bases). Trimming removed 4 bases at V and 3 bases at J, with 9 bases between. This CDR3 contains 13 residues. Germline V gene data show CDR1 as LGHNA and CDR2 as YNFKEQ. The CDR3 sequence is CASSPVGDTEAFF. CDR3 DNA sequence: TGTGCCAGCAGCCCGGTGGGGGACACTGAAGCTTTCTTT.

This clone was seen just once. This chain uses TRBV27 with TRBJ2-5; D possibly matches TRBD1 or TRBD2 (6 bases each). CDR1 is MNHEY, CDR2 SMNVEV, per germline (reference sequence). There are 16 residues in the CDR3. The V and J ends lost 0 bases and 1 base respectively, with 12 bases between them. The CDR3 region has the DNA TGTGCCAGCAGTTTATCGACCTGGGGGGCCCAAGAGACCCAGTACTTC. Its translation: CASSLSTWGAQETQYF.

Turning to this clone: The sample holds other DNA sequences that translate to the same CDR3. The V call is TRBV5-1, the J call TRBJ2-7; a weak D match, TRBD1 (6 bases). CDR3 length: 14 amino acids. Germline assignment: CDR1 SGHRS and CDR2 YFSETQ. V dropped 0 bases and J dropped 4 bases, with 11 bases sitting between them. DNA for the CDR3: TGCGCCAGCAGCTTGGGTCAGGGGATGTACGAGCAGTACTTC. Translation gives CASSLGQGMYEQYF.

The chain recombines TRBV7-9 with TRBJ2-1, with D unclear. The CDR3 spans 15 residues. CDR1 and CDR2 from the germline V gene are SEHNR and FQNEAQ (reference sequence). V was shortened by 5 bases and J by 0 bases, with 11 bases between the two germline ends. CDR3 amino acids: CASSPPESSYNEQFF. DNA for the CDR3: TGTGCCAGCAGCCCTCCGGAGAGCTCCTACAATGAGCAGTTCTTC. Supplemented by reference TRBV7-9 and TRBJ2-1, the full variable domain reads DTGVSQNPRHKITKRGQNVTFRCDPISEHNRLYWYRQTLGQGPEFLTYFQNEAQLEKSRLLSDRFSAERPKGSFSTLEIQRTEQGDSAMYLCASSPPESSYNEQFFGPGTRLTVL.

This clone was detected only a few times. The chain links TRBV6-5 to TRBJ1-6; 8 positions agree with TRBD1. V shed 1 base and J 8 bases; nucleotides not matched to a gene: 4. Germline-derived CDR1 and CDR2 are MNHEY and SVGAGI. The CDR3 covers 15 residues. The CDR3 loop reads CASSYYGTGDSPLHF. The DNA of the CDR3 is TGTGCCAGCAGTTACTACGGGACAGGCGATTCACCCCTCCACTTT.

This clone showed up just once. V gene TRBV19 combines with J gene TRBJ1-1; tentative D call: TRBD1 (5 bases). The CDR3 spans 15 residues. V was shortened by 0 bases and J by 4 bases, with 12 bases between the two germline ends. Per germline, CDR1 LNHDA and CDR2 SQIVND (reference sequence). The CDR3 nucleotides are TGTGCCAGTAGTATAGATCGGGGCCTGGGCACTGAAGCTTTCTTT. This translates into CASSIDRGLGTEAFF.

This clone was observed a single time. The CDR3 loop reads CASSLSASSNYGYTF. CDR3 nucleotides: TGTGCCAGCAGTTTATCGGCCAGCTCTAACTATGGCTACACCTTC. The V call is TRBV27, the J call TRBJ1-2; D unresolved. This CDR3 has 15 residues. Germline lookup yields CDR1 MNHEY and CDR2 SMNVEV (reference sequence). Trimming shortened V by 0 bases and J by 0 bases, and 8 bases separated the two germline ends.

This sequence joins TRBV11-2 and TRBJ2-5; 12 bases agree with TRBD2. The CDR3 extends over 16 amino acids. Trimming at V came to 1 base and at J to 5 bases, leaving 5 bases not matched to a gene. The germline gives CDR1 SGHAT, CDR2 FQNNGV. The DNA for the CDR3 is TGTGCCAGCAGCTTAGCCGTGCTAGCGGGGGGGGAGACCCAGTACTTC. It specifies CASSLAVLAGGETQYF.

In this sample, this clone turned up a few times. CDR3 amino acids: CASSQDLGGESGNTIYF. Written as DNA, the CDR3 is TGCGCCAGCAGCCAAGATCTCGGCGGAGAGTCTGGAAACACCATATATTTT. The chain carries TRBV4-3 and TRBJ1-3; D remains ambiguous. The length of the CDR3 is 17 residues. V lost 0 bases to trimming and J lost 1 base, with 13 bases between them. Germline CDR1 LGHNA, CDR2 YSLEER.

J is TRBJ1-4 and V is TRBV2, with unresolved D. The length of the CDR3 is 12 residues. The germline V gene has CDR1 SNHLY and CDR2 FYNNEI. Trimming stripped 3 bases from V and 8 bases from J, with 7 bases between. CDR3 in DNA: TGTGCCAGCAGTGACCGGTGGGAAAAACTGTTTTTT. Translating it yields CASSDRWEKLFF.

V and J are TRBV4-3 and TRBJ1-1; 7 nucleotides match TRBD1. V gave up 3 bases and J gave up 0 bases; unmatched junction bases: 4. This CDR3 has 15 amino acids. Per the germline V gene, CDR1 is LGHNA and CDR2 is YSLEER. The chain's CDR3 is CASSHQTGVNTEAFF. In DNA form, the CDR3 reads TGCGCCAGCAGCCACCAAACAGGGGTGAACACTGAAGCTTTCTTT.

CDR3 sequence (DNA): TGTGCCAGCAGTGCTACAGGGTTGTACGAGCAGTACTTC. This translates into CASSATGLYEQYF. V usage is TRBV6-1 and J usage is TRBJ2-7; D might be TRBD1 (6 bases). This CDR3 contains 13 residues. CDR1 and CDR2 from the germline V gene are MNHNS and SASEGT. Between the trimmed V and J ends, which lost 4 bases and 4 bases, there was a span of 11 bases.

Worth noting for this clone: This same CDR3 is encoded by further DNA sequences in the sample. V is TRBV5-6 and J is TRBJ2-7; possibly TRBD1 or TRBD2 for D (5 bases each). The CDR3 consists of 13 residues. Germline V gene data show CDR1 as SGHDT and CDR2 as YYEEEE. Trimming removed 2 bases from V and 1 base from J, with 7 bases in between. This chain's CDR3 is CASSFGASYEQYF. CDR3 nucleotide sequence: TGTGCCAGCAGCTTCGGGGCTTCCTACGAGCAGTACTTC.

The J gene is TRBJ2-7, the V gene TRBV5-4; D unresolved. Germline CDR1 SGHNT, CDR2 YYREEE (reference sequence). V dropped 4 bases and J dropped 0 bases, with 11 bases sitting between them. The CDR3 sequence is 14 residues long. CDR3 loop: CASSGEKRSYEQYF. CDR3 DNA: TGTGCCAGCAGCGGAGAAAAGCGCTCCTACGAGCAGTACTTC.

Turning to this clone: A junction boundary mismatches the germline segment, possibly from a read error. The V call is TRBV9, the J call TRBJ2-4; 13 nucleotides agree with TRBD2. This CDR3 region has 13 residues. Germline CDR1 SGDLS, CDR2 YYNGEE. CDR3 region: CASSPTSGGAVDF. The CDR3 coding sequence is TGTGCCAGCAGCCCAACTAGCGGGGGGGCCGTGGACTTC.

This clone was seen a few times. The chain joins TRBV7-9 to TRBJ1-1; unclear D gene. Trimming shortened V by 2 bases and J by 7 bases, and 14 bases separated the two germline ends. Germline CDR1 reads SEHNR; CDR2 reads FQNEAQ (reference sequence). CDR3 length: 14 residues. The CDR3 loop is CASSLFSAMDEAFF. CDR3 in DNA: TGTGCCAGCAGCTTATTTTCAGCTATGGATGAAGCTTTCTTT.

V is TRBV5-6 and J is TRBJ2-1, with 8 bases that match TRBD2. From germline, CDR1 is SGHDT and CDR2 YYEEEE. This CDR3 comprises 14 residues. The trim removed 3 bases at V and 8 bases at J, leaving 7 bases unmatched. The CDR3 is CASSSGLEGHEQFF. The CDR3 DNA follows: TGTGCCAGCAGCTCGGGACTAGAAGGGCATGAGCAGTTCTTC. The whole variable domain, filled in from reference TRBV5-6 and TRBJ2-1, reads DAGVTQSPTHLIKTRGQQVTLRCSPKSGHDTVSWYQQALGQGPQFIFQYYEEEERQRGNFPDRFSGHQFPNYSSELNVNALLLGDSALYLCASSSGLEGHEQFFGPGTRLTVL.

V and J are TRBV7-2 and TRBJ2-7, with 12 bases identical to TRBD2. Unmatched junction bases numbered 5, after V lost 4 bases and J lost 4 bases. The CDR3 runs 15 residues. CDR1 and CDR2 (germline): SGHTA, FQGNSA. CDR3 region: CASSSDGTSGYEQYF. The CDR3 coding sequence is TGTGCCAGCAGCTCGGACGGGACTAGCGGGTACGAGCAGTACTTC.

Of note for this clone: The sample contains more than one DNA sequence encoding this CDR3. The chain is built from TRBV27 and TRBJ2-5; TRBD2 might be the D (6 bases). In germline, CDR1 is MNHEY, CDR2 SMNVEV (reference sequence). The germline V and J ends were trimmed by 3 bases and 1 base, with 9 bases remaining between them. This CDR3 is built from 14 residues. The CDR3 reads CASSFLGGQETQYF. As DNA, the CDR3 is TGTGCCAGCAGTTTCCTGGGGGGCCAAGAGACCCAGTACTTC.

The CDR3 coding sequence is TGTGCCAGCAGCGTCTCCGAGGGGTGGGCTGAAGCTTTCTTT. As protein: CASSVSEGWAEAFF. J is TRBJ1-1 and V is TRBV9; the D gene is possibly TRBD1 (5 bases). Looked up from germline, CDR1 is SGDLS and CDR2 is YYNGEE. The CDR3 is 14 amino acids. Trimming pared 2 bases from V and 6 bases from J, leaving 14 bases between.

The V gene is TRBV19, the J gene TRBJ1-2; D is ambiguous. V was clipped by 11 bases and J by 4 bases, with 14 bases between them. The CDR3 has 12 amino acids. The germline V gene encodes CDR1 LNHDA and CDR2 SQIVND (reference sequence). The CDR3 region is CAAGFEPYGYTF. The CDR3 region has the DNA TGTGCCGCGGGCTTCGAGCCCTATGGCTACACCTTC.

This rearrangement joins TRBV10-3 to TRBJ2-1; possible D gene TRBD2, 5 bases. CDR1 and CDR2 (germline): ENHRY, SYGVKD. Trimming removed 10 bases from V and 4 bases from J, with 17 bases in between. The CDR3 length is 14 residues. CDR3 nucleotide sequence: TGTGCCACCAAAAGAGGGCCGGGGTACAATGAGCAGTTCTTC. It specifies CATKRGPGYNEQFF.

With regard to this clone: The sample holds other DNA sequences that translate to the same CDR3. The gene calls are TRBV30 and TRBJ2-7; TRBD1 or TRBD2 may be the D gene (5 bases each). Trimming took 0 bases from V and 2 from J, leaving 8 bases between them. This CDR3 contains 13 residues. CDR1 and CDR2 from the germline V gene are GTSNPN and SVGIG (reference sequence). The CDR3 here is CAWSVWGTYEQYF. CDR3 nucleotide sequence: TGTGCCTGGAGTGTTTGGGGGACCTACGAGCAGTACTTC.

This chain connects TRBV4-1 to TRBJ2-5; 9 bases match TRBD2. The junction had 5 bases not matched to a gene; V was cut back by 4 bases and J by 5 bases. The germline V gene encodes CDR1 MGHRA and CDR2 YSYEKL. The CDR3 sequence is 14 residues long. The CDR3: CASSRLAGRETQYF. Written as DNA, the CDR3 is TGCGCCAGCAGCCGGCTAGCGGGAAGGGAGACCCAGTACTTC.

CDR3 DNA sequence: TGCGCCAGCAGCCAAGGAGACGCAGGGGGCTTCTTAGGGAATGAAAAACTGTTTTTT. Protein: CASSQGDAGGFLGNEKLFF. J is TRBJ1-4 and V is TRBV4-1, with 8 positions matching TRBD1. After removal of 1 base from V and 5 bases from J, the junction contained 15 bases not matched to a gene. Germline CDR1 reads MGHRA; CDR2 reads YSYEKL. The CDR3 covers 19 residues.

This clone was seen only once. V gene TRBV19 combines with J gene TRBJ1-1; D gene uncertain. This CDR3 comprises 14 residues. Germline lookup yields CDR1 LNHDA and CDR2 SQIVND (reference sequence). V dropped 2 bases and J dropped 2 bases, with 9 bases sitting between them. As DNA, the CDR3 is TGTGCCAGTAGTATAATGTGGGGAAACACTGAAGCTTTCTTT. It encodes CASSIMWGNTEAFF.